These T cell receptor beta chains were read from a single sample in a study of blood T cells in healthy people across ages. TCRdb re-analysed the 5' RACE reads in MiXCR, keeping a single row per CDR3 protein. Counted here are some 1.5 million distinct CDR3 sequences, 25% to 30% occurring once; the ten biggest clones make up 7.7%. The sequenced sample consisted of blood. The receptors were sampled from a woman aged 25-40 years in good health. Both conserved end residues are part of each CDR3. A D gene is named only where the DNA matches it firmly. Only some rows state a clone size, as once, few, many or a class for expanded clones.

cdr3_aa: CSVLTDAGEQYF
cdr3_nt: TGCAGCGTCCTGACGGATGCGGGTGAGCAGTACTTC
d_call: NA
clone_size: many
v_call: TRBV29-1
j_call: TRBJ2-7

cdr3_aa: CASSRRGDEQYF
cdr3_nt: TGTGCCAGCAGTCGTAGGGGGGACGAGCAGTACTTC
d_call: NA
clone_size: many
v_call: TRBV12-3/TRBV12-4
j_call: TRBJ2-7

cdr3_aa: CASSLIQGRDSNEQFF
cdr3_nt: TGTGCCAGCAGCTTAATTCAGGGACGGGACTCCAATGAGCAGTTCTTC
d_call: NA
clone_size: NA
v_call: TRBV11-2
j_call: TRBJ2-1

cdr3_aa: CASSQGFSGSDEKLFF
cdr3_nt: TGCGCCAGCAGCCAAGGTTTTTCAGGGTCCGACGAAAAACTGTTTTTT
d_call: NA
clone_size: NA
v_call: TRBV4-1
j_call: TRBJ1-4

cdr3_aa: CASSNKDRGVYEQYF
cdr3_nt: TGTGCCAGCAGTAATAAGGACAGGGGGGTCTACGAGCAGTACTTC
d_call: TRBD1
clone_size: NA
v_call: TRBV12-3/TRBV12-4
j_call: TRBJ2-7

cdr3_aa: CTSSPHQDRERGYTF
cdr3_nt: TGTACCAGCAGCCCCCACCAGGACAGGGAACGGGGCTACACCTTC
d_call: TRBD1
clone_size: NA
v_call: TRBV14
j_call: TRBJ1-2

cdr3_aa: CASGGSGDTQYF
cdr3_nt: TGTGCCAGCGGGGGTTCTGGGGATACGCAGTATTTT
d_call: NA
clone_size: NA
v_call: TRBV9
j_call: TRBJ2-3

cdr3_aa: CASSLQPPEAFF
cdr3_nt: TGTGCCAGCAGCTTACAACCCCCTGAAGCTTTCTTT
d_call: NA
clone_size: few
v_call: TRBV7-2
j_call: TRBJ1-1

cdr3_aa: CSARDSASDTQYF
cdr3_nt: TGCAGTGCTAGAGATTCGGCGAGCGATACGCAGTATTTT
d_call: NA
clone_size: NA
v_call: TRBV20-1
j_call: TRBJ2-3

cdr3_aa: CASSAVRGLDQPQHF
cdr3_nt: TGTGCCAGCAGTGCCGTCAGGGGACTTGATCAGCCCCAGCATTTT
d_call: NA
clone_size: NA
v_call: TRBV12-3/TRBV12-4
j_call: TRBJ1-5

cdr3_aa: CASRSDYSSAGELFF
cdr3_nt: TGTGCCAGCAGATCGGATTACAGCTCTGCCGGGGAGCTGTTTTTT
d_call: NA
clone_size: NA
v_call: TRBV7-7
j_call: TRBJ2-2

cdr3_aa: CASTSRRKRDRRQSAQYF
cdr3_nt: TGTGCCAGCACTTCCCGAAGAAAGCGGGACAGACGACAATCTGCGCAGTATTTT
d_call: NA
clone_size: few
v_call: TRBV12-3/TRBV12-4
j_call: TRBJ2-3

cdr3_aa: CASTSSPRGLSYEQYF
cdr3_nt: TGTGCCAGCACCTCAAGCCCGCGGGGGCTTTCATACGAGCAGTACTTC
d_call: NA
clone_size: few
v_call: TRBV7-2
j_call: TRBJ2-7

cdr3_aa: CAVASGGHNEQFF
cdr3_nt: TGTGCCGTCGCTAGCGGGGGACACAATGAGCAGTTCTTC
d_call: TRBD2
clone_size: many
v_call: TRBV10-3
j_call: TRBJ2-1

cdr3_aa: CASSQRGGAANTGELFF
cdr3_nt: TGTGCCAGCAGTCAGCGGGGGGGCGCCGCGAACACCGGGGAGCTGTTTTTT
d_call: TRBD2
clone_size: many
v_call: TRBV6-6
j_call: TRBJ2-2

cdr3_aa: CASSESGGDYNEQFF
cdr3_nt: TGTGCCAGCAGCGAAAGCGGGGGGGATTACAATGAGCAGTTCTTC
d_call: TRBD2
clone_size: few
v_call: TRBV3-1
j_call: TRBJ2-1

cdr3_aa: CAGSRFGGNAEAFF
cdr3_nt: TGTGCCGGCAGCCGTTTCGGAGGGAACGCTGAAGCTTTCTTT
d_call: NA
clone_size: NA
v_call: TRBV11-2
j_call: TRBJ1-1

cdr3_aa: CASSADRGRVATNEKLFF
cdr3_nt: TGCGCCAGCAGCGCCGACAGGGGTAGGGTTGCAACTAATGAAAAACTGTTTTTT
d_call: TRBD1
clone_size: NA
v_call: TRBV5-1
j_call: TRBJ1-4

cdr3_aa: CAISESTVSGNADTQYF
cdr3_nt: TGTGCCATCAGTGAGTCGACCGTTAGCGGGAATGCAGATACGCAGTATTTT
d_call: TRBD2
clone_size: NA
v_call: TRBV10-3
j_call: TRBJ2-3

cdr3_aa: CASRRPGIGTEAFF
cdr3_nt: TGTGCCAGTCGCAGACCAGGGATTGGCACTGAAGCTTTCTTT
d_call: NA
clone_size: few
v_call: TRBV7-2
j_call: TRBJ1-1

cdr3_aa: CASSPIDPLGSETQYF
cdr3_nt: TGTGCCAGCAGTCCTATTGACCCGTTGGGGTCAGAGACCCAGTACTTC
d_call: NA
clone_size: few
v_call: TRBV3-1
j_call: TRBJ2-5

cdr3_aa: CASSWGDRADEQYF
cdr3_nt: TGTGCCAGCAGCTGGGGGGACAGGGCGGACGAGCAGTACTTC
d_call: TRBD1
clone_size: few
v_call: TRBV6-5
j_call: TRBJ2-7

cdr3_aa: CASSQNRVTGELFF
cdr3_nt: TGTGCCAGCAGCCAAAACAGGGTCACCGGGGAGCTGTTTTTT
d_call: NA
clone_size: NA
v_call: TRBV7-2
j_call: TRBJ2-2

cdr3_aa: CASSLWGTGVVPDTQYF
cdr3_nt: TGCGCCAGCAGCTTATGGGGGACAGGGGTTGTACCAGATACGCAGTATTTT
d_call: TRBD1
clone_size: NA
v_call: TRBV5-1
j_call: TRBJ2-3

cdr3_aa: CASSVVQGRSGYTF
cdr3_nt: TGTGCCAGCAGCGTAGTTCAGGGTCGAAGCGGCTACACCTTC
d_call: NA
clone_size: few
v_call: TRBV9
j_call: TRBJ1-2

cdr3_aa: CSVGDGQPQHF
cdr3_nt: TGCAGCGTTGGGGACGGTCAGCCCCAGCATTTT
d_call: NA
clone_size: NA
v_call: TRBV29-1
j_call: TRBJ1-5

cdr3_aa: CASSAPGGPGELFF
cdr3_nt: TGTGCCAGCAGCGCCCCAGGGGGCCCCGGGGAGCTGTTTTTT
d_call: TRBD1
clone_size: NA
v_call: TRBV7-9
j_call: TRBJ2-2

cdr3_aa: CASTLPTRYTEAFF
cdr3_nt: TGTGCCAGCACGCTACCAACGAGGTACACTGAAGCTTTCTTT
d_call: NA
clone_size: NA
v_call: TRBV28
j_call: TRBJ1-1

cdr3_aa: CASSLEGQGYSPRHF
cdr3_nt: TGTGCCAGCAGCTTAGAGGGACAGGGGTATTCACCCCGCCACTTT
d_call: TRBD1
clone_size: few
v_call: TRBV7-9
j_call: TRBJ1-6

cdr3_aa: CASSQRGGSDGYTF
cdr3_nt: TGTGCCAGCAGCCAAAGAGGGGGTTCGGATGGCTACACCTTC
d_call: NA
clone_size: NA
v_call: TRBV3-1
j_call: TRBJ1-2

cdr3_aa: CASSDPGQVRAFF
cdr3_nt: TGTGCCAGCAGTGACCCGGGACAGGTTAGGGCTTTCTTT
d_call: TRBD1
clone_size: once
v_call: TRBV6-5
j_call: TRBJ1-1

cdr3_aa: CASSYTGTANTEAFF
cdr3_nt: TGCGCCAGCAGCTACACAGGGACGGCGAACACTGAAGCTTTCTTT
d_call: NA
clone_size: NA
v_call: TRBV7-2
j_call: TRBJ1-1

cdr3_aa: CASRAASGGRNEQFF
cdr3_nt: TGTGCCAGCAGAGCGGCTAGCGGGGGGAGAAATGAGCAGTTCTTC
d_call: TRBD2
clone_size: NA
v_call: TRBV28
j_call: TRBJ2-1

cdr3_aa: CSAKTGHQKNIQYF
cdr3_nt: TGCAGTGCTAAGACGGGACACCAAAAAAACATTCAGTACTTC
d_call: NA
clone_size: NA
v_call: TRBV20-1
j_call: TRBJ2-4

cdr3_aa: CSAKDPRAIMRWYF
cdr3_nt: TGCAGTGCTAAAGACCCCCGGGCGATCATGCGTTGGTATTTT
d_call: NA
clone_size: NA
v_call: TRBV20-1
j_call: TRBJ2-3

cdr3_aa: CSADRVPTNEKLFF
cdr3_nt: TGCAGTGCTGACAGAGTTCCAACTAATGAAAAACTGTTTTTT
d_call: NA
clone_size: NA
v_call: TRBV20-1
j_call: TRBJ1-4

cdr3_aa: CASSLQHEQYF
cdr3_nt: TGTGCCAGCAGCTTGCAGCACGAGCAGTACTTC
d_call: NA
clone_size: NA
v_call: TRBV7-8
j_call: TRBJ2-7

cdr3_aa: CASSLFGGYGHTF
cdr3_nt: TGTGCCAGCAGTTTATTTGGGGGGTATGGCCACACCTTC
d_call: NA
clone_size: few
v_call: TRBV27
j_call: TRBJ1-2

cdr3_aa: CCARVGTGTQYF
cdr3_nt: TGCTGTGCTAGAGTCGGGACGGGTACGCAGTATTTT
d_call: NA
clone_size: NA
v_call: TRBV20-1
j_call: TRBJ2-3

cdr3_aa: CASSSTYEDNEQFF
cdr3_nt: TGTGCCAGCTCATCCACTTACGAAGACAATGAGCAGTTCTTC
d_call: NA
clone_size: NA
v_call: TRBV18
j_call: TRBJ2-1

cdr3_aa: CASSATGLAGHNEQFF
cdr3_nt: TGTGCCAGCAGCGCAACGGGACTAGCGGGACACAATGAGCAGTTCTTC
d_call: TRBD2
clone_size: few
v_call: TRBV7-9
j_call: TRBJ2-1

cdr3_aa: CASSLGRGVAADTQYF
cdr3_nt: TGTGCCAGCAGCTTAGGTCGCGGGGTGGCTGCAGATACGCAGTATTTT
d_call: NA
clone_size: few
v_call: TRBV11-2
j_call: TRBJ2-3

cdr3_aa: CASSSGQGAETQYF
cdr3_nt: TGTGCCAGCAGCTCCGGACAGGGGGCAGAGACCCAGTACTTC
d_call: TRBD1
clone_size: many
v_call: TRBV7-2
j_call: TRBJ2-5

cdr3_aa: CASSSLIGADTQYF
cdr3_nt: TGTGCCAGCAGCTCCCTTATAGGGGCGGATACGCAGTATTTT
d_call: NA
clone_size: many
v_call: TRBV7-2
j_call: TRBJ2-3

cdr3_aa: CSARDASKQRDNEQFF
cdr3_nt: TGCAGTGCTAGAGATGCGTCCAAACAACGGGACAATGAGCAGTTCTTC
d_call: NA
clone_size: many
v_call: TRBV20-1
j_call: TRBJ2-1

cdr3_aa: CASSAGVRGAPLHF
cdr3_nt: TGTGCCAGCAGTGCGGGGGTCAGGGGTGCCCCCCTCCACTTT
d_call: NA
clone_size: NA
v_call: TRBV2
j_call: TRBJ1-6

cdr3_aa: CSAGSGTGGYEQYF
cdr3_nt: TGCAGTGCTGGCTCCGGGACAGGAGGCTACGAGCAGTACTTC
d_call: TRBD1
clone_size: NA
v_call: TRBV20-1
j_call: TRBJ2-7

cdr3_aa: CASSFPPGEQYF
cdr3_nt: TGTGCCAGCAGCTTCCCCCCCGGGGAGCAGTACTTC
d_call: NA
clone_size: many
v_call: TRBV7-2
j_call: TRBJ2-7

cdr3_aa: CASSVRPSSYDEQFF
cdr3_nt: TGTGCCAGCAGTGTACGGCCCAGCTCCTACGATGAGCAGTTCTTC
d_call: NA
clone_size: NA
v_call: TRBV12-3/TRBV12-4
j_call: TRBJ2-1

cdr3_aa: CSAQRTSGNQETQYF
cdr3_nt: TGCAGTGCTCAGAGGACTAGCGGGAACCAAGAGACCCAGTACTTC
d_call: TRBD2
clone_size: NA
v_call: TRBV20-1
j_call: TRBJ2-5

cdr3_aa: CASRGSGAFWIQYF
cdr3_nt: TGTGCCAGCAGAGGCTCCGGGGCGTTTTGGATTCAGTACTTC
d_call: NA
clone_size: NA
v_call: TRBV28
j_call: TRBJ2-4

cdr3_aa: CASSSSGLAGNEQFF
cdr3_nt: TGTGCCAGCAGCTCCTCGGGACTAGCAGGCAATGAGCAGTTCTTC
d_call: TRBD2
clone_size: many
v_call: TRBV27
j_call: TRBJ2-1

cdr3_aa: CASSVRMHSYEQYF
cdr3_nt: TGTGCCAGCAGCGTAAGAATGCACAGCTACGAGCAGTACTTC
d_call: NA
clone_size: few
v_call: TRBV9
j_call: TRBJ2-7

cdr3_aa: CASSALTGLLETQYF
cdr3_nt: TGTGCCAGCAGCGCCCTTACAGGGCTGTTAGAGACCCAGTACTTC
d_call: NA
clone_size: few
v_call: TRBV9
j_call: TRBJ2-5

cdr3_aa: CASSPPPYNEQYF
cdr3_nt: TGTGCCAGCAGTCCCCCTCCTTACAATGAGCAGTACTTC
d_call: NA
clone_size: NA
v_call: TRBV27
j_call: TRBJ2-7

cdr3_aa: CASSPYGQGDYEQFF
cdr3_nt: TGTGCCAGCTCACCGTACGGACAGGGCGACTATGAGCAGTTCTTC
d_call: TRBD1
clone_size: NA
v_call: TRBV18
j_call: TRBJ2-1

cdr3_aa: CASSPEDSFYEQYF
cdr3_nt: TGCGCCAGCAGCCCGGAGGACAGCTTCTACGAGCAGTACTTC
d_call: NA
clone_size: NA
v_call: TRBV5-1
j_call: TRBJ2-7

cdr3_aa: CASSLAAPGGETQYF
cdr3_nt: TGTGCCAGCAGTTTGGCCGCCCCCGGGGGAGAGACCCAGTACTTC
d_call: NA
clone_size: few
v_call: TRBV27
j_call: TRBJ2-5

cdr3_aa: CSAERDVVETQYF
cdr3_nt: TGCAGTGCCGAGCGGGATGTGGTCGAGACCCAGTACTTC
d_call: TRBD2
clone_size: NA
v_call: TRBV20-1
j_call: TRBJ2-5